The clone carrying this T cell receptor (beta chain) appeared many times. Its target is not known. Graves' hyperthyroidism showing no ophthalmopathy progression within 18 months was considered stable. The entry originates in a study of T cells in Graves' hyperthyroidism and ophthalmopathy. Whole-study findings and limits: Blood held most thyroid clonotypes expanded above 0.001 frequency.

TCR beta CDR3 regions were amplified from RNA transcripts. The TCR CDR3 was amplified in a first-round RT-PCR using the HTBI primer set. MiXCR was run by TCRdb on the multiplex PCR reads, yielding one entry per CDR3 protein. The data contain 600,000 or so distinct CDR3 sequences, 35% to 55% of them singletons. Deletions cut 6 bases from V and 0 bases from J, with 11 bases between. From germline, CDR1 is SNHLY and CDR2 FYNNEI. The CDR3 is 15 amino acids. The sequencing sample was made of peripheral blood or thyroid tissue (not recorded which). This TCR came from a woman between 18 and 29 years old with Graves' hyperthyroidism. This chain connects TRBV2 to TRBJ1-4; D possibly corresponds to TRBD1 (5 bases). The CDR3 DNA reads TGTGCCAGCAGGCGACAGTTTGCAACTAATGAAAAACTGTTTTTT. It encodes CASRRQFATNEKLFF.